The clone carrying this T cell receptor (beta chain) was seen a single time. This entry comes from a study of T-cell memory formation after mild COVID-19. TCRdb processed the 5' RACE reads anew with MiXCR; each CDR3 protein has one entry. In the table there are hundreds of thousands of distinct CDR3 sequences, about 18% of which are singletons. The V gene's germline CDR1 is MNHEY and CDR2 SMNVEV (reference sequence). The CDR3 totals 18 residues. The V end was cut by 3 bases, the J end by 7 bases, with 25 bases between. The TCR sequence derives from an adult woman who had mild COVID-19 (a few samples of this study predate the infection). Cell type and time point are not known. The chain combines TRBV27 with TRBJ1-3, with no clear D. The sequenced sample was PBMCs or a T cell subset sorted from them (not recorded which). The CDR3 nucleotides read TGTGCCAGCAGTTTCAAGGTCCAAAGGGCCCTCGGCTGGAACACCATATATTTT. As protein: CASSFKVQRALGWNTIYF.